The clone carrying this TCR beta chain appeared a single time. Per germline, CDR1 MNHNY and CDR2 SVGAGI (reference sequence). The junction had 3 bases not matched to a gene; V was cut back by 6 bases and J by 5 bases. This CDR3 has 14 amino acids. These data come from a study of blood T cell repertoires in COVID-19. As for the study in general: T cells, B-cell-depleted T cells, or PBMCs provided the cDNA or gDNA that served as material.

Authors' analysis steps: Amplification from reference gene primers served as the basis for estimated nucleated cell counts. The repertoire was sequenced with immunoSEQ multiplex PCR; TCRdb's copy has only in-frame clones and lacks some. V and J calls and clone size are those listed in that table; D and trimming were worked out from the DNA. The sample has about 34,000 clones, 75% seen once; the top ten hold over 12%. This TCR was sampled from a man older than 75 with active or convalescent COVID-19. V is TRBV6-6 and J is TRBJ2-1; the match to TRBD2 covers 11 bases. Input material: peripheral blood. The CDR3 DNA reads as TGTGCCAGCAGGCTAGCGGGGGGAAACAATGAGCAGTTCTTC. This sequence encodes CASRLAGGNNEQFF.